The 20 T cell receptor beta chains given below trace back to one sample, sequenced in a study of blood T cell repertoires in COVID-19. This table comes from immunoSEQ multiplex PCR, and its TCRdb copy is limited to in-frame clones, with some not included. This sample has about 180,000 clones, with 70% to 90% found just once. The sample consisted of peripheral blood. These receptor sequences come from a woman under 40 with acute or convalescent COVID-19.

The V gene is TRBV6-4, the J gene TRBJ1-1; 8 bases agree with TRBD1. Germline V gives CDR1 MRHNA, CDR2 SNTAGT. Trimming removed 4 bases from V and 4 bases from J; junction bases left unmatched: 5. The CDR3 is 14 amino acids. The CDR3 here is CASSAFTGGTEAFF. CDR3 sequence (DNA): TGTGCCAGCAGTGCATTCACAGGGGGCACTGAAGCTTTCTTT.

The V gene is TRBV11-2, the J gene TRBJ1-1; the match to TRBD1 covers 7 bases. Trimming took 7 bases from V and 3 from J; bases not matched to a gene: 5. The CDR3 spans 13 residues. Germline CDR1 is SGHAT and CDR2 is FQNNGV. CDR3 protein: CASTTGVYTEAFF. DNA for the CDR3: TGTGCCAGCACCACAGGGGTTTACACTGAAGCTTTCTTT.

The J gene is TRBJ1-4, the V gene TRBV5-1; TRBD1 aligns across 8 bases. CDR3 size: 16 residues. V was pared by 0 bases and J by 8 bases, with 9 bases of the junction left unmatched. From germline, CDR1 is SGHRS and CDR2 YFSETQ. In nucleotides, the CDR3 is TGCGCCAGCAGCTTGGCCGGGGGACAGGAGTCCGAAAAACTGTTTTTT. Translated, it gives CASSLAGGQESEKLFF.

This chain connects TRBV5-5 to TRBJ1-1, with no clear D. With 0 bases removed from V and 2 bases from J, the gap between germline ends came to 8 bases. The CDR3 covers 14 residues. CDR1 is SGHKS, CDR2 YYEKEE, per germline (reference sequence). This chain's CDR3 is CASSLEMANTEAFF. The DNA for the CDR3 is TGTGCCAGCAGCTTGGAGATGGCTAACACTGAAGCTTTCTTT.

V gene TRBV2 combines with J gene TRBJ1-5; D call uncertain. The germline V gene encodes CDR1 SNHLY and CDR2 FYNNEI. V was trimmed by 1 base and J by 6 bases, leaving 4 bases between them. CDR3 length equals 12 residues. CDR3 sequence reads: CASSEGAQPQHF. As DNA, the CDR3 is TGTGCCAGCAGTGAAGGGGCTCAGCCCCAGCATTTT.

CDR3 loop: CASSQGHRNTIYF. The CDR3 DNA reads as TGTGCCAGCAGCCAAGGGCATAGAAACACCATATATTTT. The rearrangement links TRBV14 to TRBJ1-3; no clear D gene. V dropped 1 base and J dropped 5 bases, with 6 bases sitting between them. The CDR3 consists of 13 residues. Germline-derived CDR1 and CDR2 are SGHDN and FVKESK.

The V gene is TRBV28, the J gene TRBJ1-5, with 7 bases identical to TRBD1. The CDR3 loop spans 17 amino acids. Per germline, CDR1 MDHEN and CDR2 SYDVKM. V gave up 2 bases and J gave up 3 bases; unmatched junction bases: 10. CDR3 in DNA: TGTGCCAGCAGTTTAATTAGCTTGGGACAGCTCAATCAGCCCCAGCATTTT. Amino acids: CASSLISLGQLNQPQHF.

The J gene is TRBJ2-1, the V gene TRBV7-9; a possible D gene is TRBD1 (7 bases). Trimming shortened V by 1 base and J by 5 bases, and 12 bases separated the two germline ends. The CDR3 is made up of 15 amino acids. The germline V gene encodes CDR1 SEHNR and CDR2 FQNEAQ (reference sequence). CDR3 DNA: TGTGCCAGCAGCTTAGTCAGGGGGGTTAACAATGAGCAGTTCTTC. Translated, it gives CASSLVRGVNNEQFF.

The chain joins TRBV19 to TRBJ1-5; weak D call: TRBD1 (6 bases). CDR3 length: 16 residues. V was shortened by 7 bases and J by 7 bases, with 23 bases between the two germline ends. Germline CDR1 reads LNHDA; CDR2 reads SQIVND (reference sequence). This chain's CDR3 is CASKEGFGQSWQPQHF. In nucleotides, the CDR3 is TGTGCCAGTAAAGAAGGCTTTGGACAGTCCTGGCAGCCCCAGCATTTT. The whole variable domain, filled in from reference TRBV19 and TRBJ1-5, reads DGGITQSPKYLFRKEGQNVTLSCEQNLNHDAMYWYRQDPGQGLRLIYYSQIVNDFQKGDIAEGYSVSREKKESFPLTVTSAQKNPTAFYLCASKEGFGQSWQPQHFGDGTRLSIL.

This chain uses TRBV4-1 with TRBJ2-2; D ambiguous. In germline, CDR1 is MGHRA, CDR2 YSYEKL. V dropped 0 bases and J dropped 5 bases, with 4 bases sitting between them. This CDR3 is built from 13 residues. The CDR3 is CASSQEQTGELFF. The DNA of the CDR3 is TGCGCCAGCAGCCAAGAACAAACCGGGGAGCTGTTTTTT.

This chain connects TRBV25-1 to TRBJ1-1; possible D gene TRBD1, 5 bases. The length of the CDR3 is 14 residues. V lost 4 bases and J lost 4, with 13 bases in between. Germline V gene lookup returns CDR1 MGHDK and CDR2 SYGVNS. CDR3 protein: CASSVRGSGTEAFF. The DNA for the CDR3 is TGTGCCAGCAGTGTTCGGGGGTCGGGCACTGAAGCTTTCTTT.

This clone was observed a handful of times. V and J are TRBV15 and TRBJ2-1, with D perhaps TRBD2 (5 bases). The ends were cut back, 4 bases at V and 8 bases at J, with 15 bases in the middle. CDR1 is LNHNV and CDR2 is YYDKDF in the germline V gene (reference sequence). The CDR3 contains 14 residues. CDR3 sequence reads: CATSTEGDVDEQFF. The CDR3 coding sequence is TGTGCCACCAGCACCGAGGGAGATGTCGATGAGCAGTTCTTC. Full variable domain (remainder filled in from reference TRBV15 and TRBJ2-1): DAMVIQNPRYQVTQFGKPVTLSCSQTLNHNVMYWYQQKSSQAPKLLFHYYDKDFNNEADTPDNFQSRRPNTSFCFLDIRSPGLGDTAMYLCATSTEGDVDEQFFGPGTRLTVL.

J is TRBJ2-2 and V is TRBV28; weak D call: TRBD1 (5 bases). CDR1 is MDHEN and CDR2 is SYDVKM in the germline V gene. CDR3 length: 13 residues. V was trimmed by 3 bases and J by 6 bases, leaving 8 bases between them. In DNA, the CDR3 is TGTGCCAGCAGTTTCCAGGGCCCCGGGGAGCTGTTTTTT. Its translation: CASSFQGPGELFF.

The gene calls are TRBV6-1 and TRBJ1-3, with a weak D call TRBD1 (6 bases). The ends were cut back, 2 bases at V and 5 bases at J, with 10 bases in the middle. The CDR3 extends over 14 amino acids. Germline assignment: CDR1 MNHNS and CDR2 SASEGT. CDR3 coding DNA: TGTGCCAGCAGTGAACTGACAGGTCGAAACACCATATATTTT. This gives the protein CASSELTGRNTIYF.

This clone occurred a few times. The chain combines TRBV28 with TRBJ1-6, with D unclear. The CDR3 consists of 13 residues. Per germline, CDR1 MDHEN and CDR2 SYDVKM. The V gene lost 0 bases and the J gene lost 7 bases, with 4 bases spanning the gap. The CDR3 bases are TGTGCCAGCAGTTTATGGGCCAATTCACCCCTCCACTTT. Protein sequence: CASSLWANSPLHF.

The J gene is TRBJ2-7, the V gene TRBV5-5, with D maybe TRBD1 (5 bases). This CDR3 spans 14 amino acids. V lost 0 bases, J lost 4 bases, and 11 bases lay in between. The germline V gene encodes CDR1 SGHKS and CDR2 YYEKEE (reference sequence). CDR3 protein: CASSLANRPYEQYF. The CDR3 coding sequence is TGTGCCAGCAGCTTGGCCAACAGGCCTTACGAGCAGTACTTC. Full variable domain (missing parts from reference TRBV5-5 and TRBJ2-7): DAGVTQSPTHLIKTRGQQVTLRCSPISGHKSVSWYQQVLGQGPQFIFQYYEKEERGRGNFPDRFSARQFPNYSSELNVNALLLGDSALYLCASSLANRPYEQYFGPGTRLTVT.

The DNA of the CDR3 is TGTGCCAGCCCTCGTGGGGACAAAAAGGGGCCTGGGGCCAACGTCCTGACTTTC. Translating it yields CASPRGDKKGPGANVLTF. V and J are TRBV7-9 and TRBJ2-6, with D perhaps TRBD1 (6 bases). The V end was cut by 8 bases, the J end by 2 bases, with 22 bases between. The CDR3 is 18 amino acids. Looked up from germline, CDR1 is SEHNR and CDR2 is FQNEAQ (reference sequence).

The chain employs TRBV5-1 and TRBJ1-5; the D gene is possibly TRBD1 (5 bases). V lost 4 bases, J lost 6 bases, and 11 bases lay in between. Germline CDR1 is SGHRS and CDR2 is YFSETQ. The CDR3 is 13 residues long. The CDR3 DNA follows: TGCGCCAGCAGCCCAGGGTCGGGTCAGCCCCAGCATTTT. This codes for CASSPGSGQPQHF. Full variable domain (remainder filled in from reference TRBV5-1 and TRBJ1-5): KAGVTQTPRYLIKTRGQQVTLSCSPISGHRSVSWYQQTPGQGLQFLFEYFSETQRNKGNFPGRFSGRQFSNSRSEMNVSTLELGDSALYLCASSPGSGQPQHFGDGTRLSIL.

This clone was recorded once. The chain carries TRBV2 and TRBJ2-7; D unclear. Germline CDR1 SNHLY, CDR2 FYNNEI. The CDR3 runs 12 residues. With 7 bases removed from V and 2 bases from J, the gap between germline ends came to 9 bases. The chain's CDR3 is CASNRATYEQYF. CDR3 bases: TGTGCCAGCAATCGAGCCACCTACGAGCAGTACTTC.

This clone was counted a single time. The junction shows a germline mismatch at one end, possibly a read error. V is TRBV7-7 and J is TRBJ2-1; 8 bases line up with TRBD2. There are 15 residues in the CDR3. Germline V CDR1 and CDR2: SSHAT, FNYEAQ (reference sequence). The CDR3 nucleotides read TGTGCTAGCAGCGTCTCCGGGACTAGAAGTAATGAGCAGTTCTTC. Protein product: CASSVSGTRSNEQFF.